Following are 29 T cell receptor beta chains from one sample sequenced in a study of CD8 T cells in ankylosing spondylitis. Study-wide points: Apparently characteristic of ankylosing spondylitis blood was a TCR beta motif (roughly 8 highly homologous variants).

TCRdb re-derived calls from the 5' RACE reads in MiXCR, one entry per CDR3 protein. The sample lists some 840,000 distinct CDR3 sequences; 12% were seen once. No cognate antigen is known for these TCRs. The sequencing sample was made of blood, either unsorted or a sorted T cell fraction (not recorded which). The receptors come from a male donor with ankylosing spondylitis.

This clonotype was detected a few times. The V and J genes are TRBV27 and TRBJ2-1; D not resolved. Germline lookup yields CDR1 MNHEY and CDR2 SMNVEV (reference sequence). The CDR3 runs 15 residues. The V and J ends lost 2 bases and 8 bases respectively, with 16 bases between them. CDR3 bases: TGTGCCAGCAGTTTAATCCAAGGCGGATCGGATGAGCAGTTCTTC. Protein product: CASSLIQGGSDEQFF.

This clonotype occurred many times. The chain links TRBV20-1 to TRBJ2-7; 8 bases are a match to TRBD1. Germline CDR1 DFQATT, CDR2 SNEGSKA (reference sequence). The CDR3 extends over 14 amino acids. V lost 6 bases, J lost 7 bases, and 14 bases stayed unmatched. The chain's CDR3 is CSAPTGAYSWEQYF. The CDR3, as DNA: TGCAGTGCGCCGACAGGGGCCTATAGTTGGGAGCAGTACTTC.

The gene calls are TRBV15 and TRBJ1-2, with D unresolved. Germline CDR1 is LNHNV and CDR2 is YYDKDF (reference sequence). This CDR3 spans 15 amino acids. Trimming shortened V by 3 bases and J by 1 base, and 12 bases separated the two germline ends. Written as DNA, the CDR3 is TGTGCCACCAGCAGGGTCGCCAGGAGTAACTATGGCTACACCTTC. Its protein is CATSRVARSNYGYTF.

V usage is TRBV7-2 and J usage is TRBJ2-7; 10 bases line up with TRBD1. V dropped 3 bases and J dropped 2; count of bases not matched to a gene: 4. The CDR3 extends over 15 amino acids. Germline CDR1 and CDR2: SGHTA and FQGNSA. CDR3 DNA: TGTGCCAGCAGCTTTTCTGGACAGGGGGCCTACGAGCAGTACTTC. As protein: CASSFSGQGAYEQYF. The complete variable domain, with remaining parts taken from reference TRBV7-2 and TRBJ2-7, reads GAGVSQSPSNKVTEKGKDVELRCDPISGHTALYWYRQSLGQGLEFLIYFQGNSAPDKSGLPSDRFSAERTGGSVSTLTIQRTQQEDSAVYLCASSFSGQGAYEQYFGPGTRLTVT.

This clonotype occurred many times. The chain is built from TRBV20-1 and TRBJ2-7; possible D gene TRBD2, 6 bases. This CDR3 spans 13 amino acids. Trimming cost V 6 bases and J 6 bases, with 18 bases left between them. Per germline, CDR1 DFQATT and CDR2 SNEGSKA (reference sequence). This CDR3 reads CSASRDSVTEQYF. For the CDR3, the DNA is TGCAGTGCAAGCCGGGACTCAGTCACCGAGCAGTACTTC.

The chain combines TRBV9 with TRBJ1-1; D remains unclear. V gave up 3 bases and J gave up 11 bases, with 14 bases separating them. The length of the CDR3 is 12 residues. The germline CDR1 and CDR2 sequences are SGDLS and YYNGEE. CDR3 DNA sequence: TGTGCCAGCAGCGCAAATGACCGGACGGCTTTCTTT. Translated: CASSANDRTAFF.

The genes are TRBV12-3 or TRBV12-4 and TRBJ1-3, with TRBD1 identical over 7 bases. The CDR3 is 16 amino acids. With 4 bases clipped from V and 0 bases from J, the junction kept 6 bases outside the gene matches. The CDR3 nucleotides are TGTGCCAGCAGTTCCAGACAGGGCATCTCTGGAAACACCATATATTTT. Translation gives CASSSRQGISGNTIYF.

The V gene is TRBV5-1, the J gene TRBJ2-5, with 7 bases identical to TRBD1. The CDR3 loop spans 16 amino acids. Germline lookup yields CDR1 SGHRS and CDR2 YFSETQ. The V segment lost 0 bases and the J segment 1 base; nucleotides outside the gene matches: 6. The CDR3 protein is CASSLGDRVFQETQYF. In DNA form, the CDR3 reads TGCGCCAGCAGCTTGGGAGACAGGGTCTTCCAAGAGACCCAGTACTTC. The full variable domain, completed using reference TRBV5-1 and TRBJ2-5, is KAGVTQTPRYLIKTRGQQVTLSCSPISGHRSVSWYQQTPGQGLQFLFEYFSETQRNKGNFPGRFSGRQFSNSRSEMNVSTLELGDSALYLCASSLGDRVFQETQYFGPGTRLLVL.

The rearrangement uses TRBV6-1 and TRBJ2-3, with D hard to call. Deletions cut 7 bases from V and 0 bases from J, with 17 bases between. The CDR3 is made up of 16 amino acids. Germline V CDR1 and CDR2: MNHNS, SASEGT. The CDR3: CASKPRDLTSTDTQYF. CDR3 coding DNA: TGTGCCAGCAAACCACGAGACTTGACTAGCACAGATACGCAGTATTTT.

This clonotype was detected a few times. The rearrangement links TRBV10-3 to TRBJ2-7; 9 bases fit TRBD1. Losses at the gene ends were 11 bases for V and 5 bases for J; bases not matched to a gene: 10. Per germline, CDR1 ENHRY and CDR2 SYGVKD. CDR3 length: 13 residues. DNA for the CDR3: TGTGCCGCTTCCGGGACAGGGAATAACGAGCAGTACTTC. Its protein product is CAASGTGNNEQYF.

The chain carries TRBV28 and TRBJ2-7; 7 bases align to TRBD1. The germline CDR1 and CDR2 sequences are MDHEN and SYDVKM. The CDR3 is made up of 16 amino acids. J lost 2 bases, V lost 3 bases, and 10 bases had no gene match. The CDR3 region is CASSLGTDRRAYEQYF. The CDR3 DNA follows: TGTGCCAGCAGTTTGGGGACGGACAGGCGAGCCTACGAGCAGTACTTC. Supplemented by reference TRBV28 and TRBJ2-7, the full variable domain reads DVKVTQSSRYLVKRTGEKVFLECVQDMDHENMFWYRQDPGLGLRLIYFSYDVKMKEKGDIPEGYSVSREKKERFSLILESASTNQTSMYLCASSLGTDRRAYEQYFGPGTRLTVT.

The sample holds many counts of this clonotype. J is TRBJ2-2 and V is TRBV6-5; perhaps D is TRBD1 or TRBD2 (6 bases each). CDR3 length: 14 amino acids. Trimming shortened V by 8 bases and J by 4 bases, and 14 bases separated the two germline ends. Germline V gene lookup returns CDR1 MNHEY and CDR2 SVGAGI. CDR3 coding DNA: TGTGCCAGCTCTCCCGGAGGGGGCACCGGGGAGCTGTTTTTT. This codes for CASSPGGGTGELFF.

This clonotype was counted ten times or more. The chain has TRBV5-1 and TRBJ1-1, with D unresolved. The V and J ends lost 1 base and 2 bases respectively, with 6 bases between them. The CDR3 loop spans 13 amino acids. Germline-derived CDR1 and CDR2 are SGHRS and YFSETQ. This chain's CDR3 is CASSLISNTEAFF. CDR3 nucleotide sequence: TGCGCCAGCAGCTTGATATCAAACACTGAAGCTTTCTTT.

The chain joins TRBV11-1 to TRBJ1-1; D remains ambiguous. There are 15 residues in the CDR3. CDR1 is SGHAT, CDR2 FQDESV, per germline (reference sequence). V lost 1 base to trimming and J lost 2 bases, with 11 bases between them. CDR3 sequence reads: CASSLESDPNTEAFF. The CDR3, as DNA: TGTGCCAGCAGCTTAGAGAGTGACCCCAACACTGAAGCTTTCTTT.

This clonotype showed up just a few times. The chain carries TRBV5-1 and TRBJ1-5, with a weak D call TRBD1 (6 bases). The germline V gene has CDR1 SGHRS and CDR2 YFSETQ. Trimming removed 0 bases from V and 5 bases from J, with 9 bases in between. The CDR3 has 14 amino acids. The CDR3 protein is CASSLGGPDQPQHF. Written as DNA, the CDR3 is TGCGCCAGCAGCTTGGGGGGGCCTGATCAGCCCCAGCATTTT.

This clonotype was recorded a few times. In DNA, the CDR3 is TGCGCCAGCGTTAAGGGGGTCTCCTACAATGAGCAGTTCTTC. It is translated as CASVKGVSYNEQFF. This chain joins TRBV5-1 and TRBJ2-1, with D perhaps matching TRBD1 (6 bases). CDR3 length: 14 amino acids. Per the germline V gene, CDR1 is SGHRS and CDR2 is YFSETQ. Trimming removed 7 bases at V and 0 bases at J, with 11 bases between. The whole variable domain, filled in from reference TRBV5-1 and TRBJ2-1, reads KAGVTQTPRYLIKTRGQQVTLSCSPISGHRSVSWYQQTPGQGLQFLFEYFSETQRNKGNFPGRFSGRQFSNSRSEMNVSTLELGDSALYLCASVKGVSYNEQFFGPGTRLTVL.

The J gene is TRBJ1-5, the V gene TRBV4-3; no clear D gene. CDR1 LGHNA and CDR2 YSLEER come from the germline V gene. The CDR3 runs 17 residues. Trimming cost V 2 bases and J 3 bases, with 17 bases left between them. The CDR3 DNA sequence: TGCGCCAGCAGCCAATCGCCCCTGGCAGGATCCAATCAGCCCCAGCATTTT. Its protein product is CASSQSPLAGSNQPQHF.

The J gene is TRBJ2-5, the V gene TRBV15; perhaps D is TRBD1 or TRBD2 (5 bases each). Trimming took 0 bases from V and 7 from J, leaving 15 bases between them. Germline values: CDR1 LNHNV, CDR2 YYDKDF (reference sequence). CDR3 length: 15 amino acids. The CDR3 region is CATSRDLGDRVTQYF. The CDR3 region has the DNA TGTGCCACCAGCAGAGATTTAGGGGACCGGGTGACCCAGTACTTC.

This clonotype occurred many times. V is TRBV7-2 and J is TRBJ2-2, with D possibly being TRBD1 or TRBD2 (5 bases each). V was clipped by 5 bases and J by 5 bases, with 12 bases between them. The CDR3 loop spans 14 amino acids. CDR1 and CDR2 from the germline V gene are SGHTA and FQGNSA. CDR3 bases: TGTGCCAGCAGCATAGGGACGCGGACCGGGGAGCTGTTTTTT. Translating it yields CASSIGTRTGELFF.

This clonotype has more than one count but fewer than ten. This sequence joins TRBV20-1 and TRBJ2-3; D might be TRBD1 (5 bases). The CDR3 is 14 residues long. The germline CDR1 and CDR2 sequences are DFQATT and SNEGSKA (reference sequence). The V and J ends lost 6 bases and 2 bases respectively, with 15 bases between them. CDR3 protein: CSARSRVNTDTQYF. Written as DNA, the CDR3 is TGCAGTGCCCGCTCCAGGGTGAACACAGATACGCAGTATTTT.

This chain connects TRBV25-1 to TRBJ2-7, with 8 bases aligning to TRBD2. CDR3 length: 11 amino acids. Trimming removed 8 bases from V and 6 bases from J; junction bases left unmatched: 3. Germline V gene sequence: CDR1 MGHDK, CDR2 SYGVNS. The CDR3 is CASGTSAEQYF. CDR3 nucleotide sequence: TGTGCCAGCGGGACTAGTGCCGAGCAGTACTTC.

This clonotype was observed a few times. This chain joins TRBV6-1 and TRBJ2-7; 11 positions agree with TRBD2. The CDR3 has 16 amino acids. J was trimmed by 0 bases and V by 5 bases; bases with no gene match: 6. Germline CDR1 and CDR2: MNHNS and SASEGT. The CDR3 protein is CASSLAGGLTSYEQYF. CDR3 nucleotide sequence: TGTGCCAGCAGTCTAGCGGGAGGTCTCACCTCCTACGAGCAGTACTTC.

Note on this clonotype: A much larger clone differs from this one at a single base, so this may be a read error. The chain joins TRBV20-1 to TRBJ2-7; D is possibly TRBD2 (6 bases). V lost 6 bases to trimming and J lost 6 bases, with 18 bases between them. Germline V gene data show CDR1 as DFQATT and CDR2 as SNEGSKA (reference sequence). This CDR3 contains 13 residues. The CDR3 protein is CSALSGSSPEQYF. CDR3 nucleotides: TGCAGTGCCCTAAGCGGGTCCAGCCCCGAGCAGTACTTC.

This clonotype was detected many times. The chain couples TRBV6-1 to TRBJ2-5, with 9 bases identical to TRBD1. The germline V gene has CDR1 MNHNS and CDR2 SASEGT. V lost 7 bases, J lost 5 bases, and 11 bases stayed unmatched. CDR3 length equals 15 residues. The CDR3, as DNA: TGTGCCAGCACTAATCAGGGACAGGGTGGGGAGACCCAGTACTTC. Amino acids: CASTNQGQGGETQYF.

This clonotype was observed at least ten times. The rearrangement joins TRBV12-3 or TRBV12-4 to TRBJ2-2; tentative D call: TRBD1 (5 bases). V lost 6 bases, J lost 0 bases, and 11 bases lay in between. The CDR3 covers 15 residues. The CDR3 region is CASRQEEANTGELFF. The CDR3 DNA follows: TGTGCCAGCAGACAGGAAGAGGCGAACACCGGGGAGCTGTTTTTT.

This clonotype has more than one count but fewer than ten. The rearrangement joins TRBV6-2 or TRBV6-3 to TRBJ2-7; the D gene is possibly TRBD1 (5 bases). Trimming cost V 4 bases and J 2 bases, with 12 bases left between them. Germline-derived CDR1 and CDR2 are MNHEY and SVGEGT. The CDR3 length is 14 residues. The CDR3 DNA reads TGTGCCAGCAGTTCTGTACAGGTTCCCTACGAGCAGTACTTC. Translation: CASSSVQVPYEQYF.

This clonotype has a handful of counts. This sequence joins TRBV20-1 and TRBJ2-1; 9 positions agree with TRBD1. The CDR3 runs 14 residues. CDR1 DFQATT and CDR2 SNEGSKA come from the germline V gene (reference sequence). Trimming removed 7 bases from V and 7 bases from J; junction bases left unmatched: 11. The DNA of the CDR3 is TGCAGTGTTCTCCTCGGGGACAGGGCTAATGAGCAGTTCTTC. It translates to CSVLLGDRANEQFF.

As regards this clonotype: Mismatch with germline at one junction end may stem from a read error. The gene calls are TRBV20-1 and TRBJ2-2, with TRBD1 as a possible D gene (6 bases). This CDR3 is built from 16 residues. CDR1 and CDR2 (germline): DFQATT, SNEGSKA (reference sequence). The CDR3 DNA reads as TGCTGTGCTAGAGATCCAGGGGCAGCTTACACCGGGGAGCTGTTTTTT. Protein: CCARDPGAAYTGELFF.

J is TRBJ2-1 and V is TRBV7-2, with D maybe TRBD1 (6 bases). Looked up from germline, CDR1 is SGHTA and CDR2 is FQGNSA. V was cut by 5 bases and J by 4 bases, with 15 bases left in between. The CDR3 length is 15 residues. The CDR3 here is CASSLTGTIYNEQFF. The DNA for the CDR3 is TGTGCCAGCAGCCTCACCGGGACAATATACAATGAGCAGTTCTTC.